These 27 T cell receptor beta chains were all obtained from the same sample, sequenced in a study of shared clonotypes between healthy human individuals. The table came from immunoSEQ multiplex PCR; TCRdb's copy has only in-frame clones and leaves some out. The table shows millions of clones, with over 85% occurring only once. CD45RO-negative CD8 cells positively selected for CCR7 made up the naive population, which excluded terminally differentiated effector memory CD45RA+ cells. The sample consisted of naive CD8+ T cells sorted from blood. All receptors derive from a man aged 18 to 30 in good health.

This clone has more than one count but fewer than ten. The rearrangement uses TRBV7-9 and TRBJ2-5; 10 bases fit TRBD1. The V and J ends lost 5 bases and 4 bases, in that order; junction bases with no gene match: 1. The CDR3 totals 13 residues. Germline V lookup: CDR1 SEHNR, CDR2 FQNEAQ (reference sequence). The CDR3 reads CASSRDRGETQYF. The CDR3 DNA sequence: TGTGCCAGCAGCCGGGACAGGGGAGAGACCCAGTACTTC.

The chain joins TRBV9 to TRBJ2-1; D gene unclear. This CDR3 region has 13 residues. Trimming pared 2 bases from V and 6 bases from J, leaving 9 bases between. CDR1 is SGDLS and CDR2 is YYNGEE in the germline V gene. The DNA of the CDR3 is TGTGCCAGCAGCGTTGGAGTACTCAATGAGCAGTTCTTC. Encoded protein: CASSVGVLNEQFF.

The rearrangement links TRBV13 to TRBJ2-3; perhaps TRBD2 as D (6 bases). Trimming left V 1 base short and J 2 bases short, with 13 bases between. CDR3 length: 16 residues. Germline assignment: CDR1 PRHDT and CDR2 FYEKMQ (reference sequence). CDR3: CASSLVGTGPTDTQYF. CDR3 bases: TGTGCCAGCAGCTTAGTCGGGACTGGACCCACAGATACGCAGTATTTT.

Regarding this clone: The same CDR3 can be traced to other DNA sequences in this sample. The CDR3 protein is CASSFGPNSYEQYF. The CDR3 nucleotides read TGTGCCAGCAGTTTCGGACCCAACTCCTACGAGCAGTACTTC. V and J are TRBV27 and TRBJ2-7; the D is unclear. Trimming left V 3 bases short and J 0 bases short, with 9 bases between. Germline V gene data show CDR1 as MNHEY and CDR2 as SMNVEV (reference sequence). The CDR3 covers 14 residues.

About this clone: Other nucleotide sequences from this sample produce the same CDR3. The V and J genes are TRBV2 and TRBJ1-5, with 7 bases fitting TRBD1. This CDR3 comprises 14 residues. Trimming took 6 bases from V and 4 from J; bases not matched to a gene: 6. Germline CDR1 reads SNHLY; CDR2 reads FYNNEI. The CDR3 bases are TGTGCCAGCAGCGACAGGGTAGGAAATCAGCCCCAGCATTTT. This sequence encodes CASSDRVGNQPQHF.

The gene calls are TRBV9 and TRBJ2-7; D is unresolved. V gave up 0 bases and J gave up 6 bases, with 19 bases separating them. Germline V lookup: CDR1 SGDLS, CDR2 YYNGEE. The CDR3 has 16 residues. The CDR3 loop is CASSVGASSVLFEQYF. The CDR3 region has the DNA TGTGCCAGCAGCGTAGGGGCTAGTAGTGTCTTATTCGAGCAGTACTTC.

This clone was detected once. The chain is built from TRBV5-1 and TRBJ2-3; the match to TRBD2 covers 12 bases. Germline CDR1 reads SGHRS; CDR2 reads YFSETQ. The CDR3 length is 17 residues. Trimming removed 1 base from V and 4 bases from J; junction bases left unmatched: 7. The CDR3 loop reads CASSLRLAGGPADTQYF. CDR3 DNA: TGCGCCAGCAGCTTGCGGCTAGCGGGAGGGCCCGCAGATACGCAGTATTTT.

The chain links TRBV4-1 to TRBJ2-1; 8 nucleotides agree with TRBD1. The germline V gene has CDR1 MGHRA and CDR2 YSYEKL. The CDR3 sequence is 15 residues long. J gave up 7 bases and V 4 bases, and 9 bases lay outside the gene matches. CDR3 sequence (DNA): TGCGCCAGCAGCCTCCTCTCGACAGGGGCGAATGAGCAGTTCTTC. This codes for CASSLLSTGANEQFF.

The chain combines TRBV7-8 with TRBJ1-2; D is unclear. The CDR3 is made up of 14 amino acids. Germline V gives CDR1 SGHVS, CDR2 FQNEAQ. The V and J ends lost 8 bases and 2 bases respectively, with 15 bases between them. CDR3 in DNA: TGTGCCAGCGAAGGGAGGAAAGGAAACTATGGCTACACCTTC. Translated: CASEGRKGNYGYTF.

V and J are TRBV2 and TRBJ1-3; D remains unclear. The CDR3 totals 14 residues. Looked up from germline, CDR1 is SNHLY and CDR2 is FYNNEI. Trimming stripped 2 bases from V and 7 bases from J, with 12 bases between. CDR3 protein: CASSESGSSNTIYF. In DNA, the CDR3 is TGTGCCAGCAGTGAAAGTGGTTCGAGCAACACCATATATTTT. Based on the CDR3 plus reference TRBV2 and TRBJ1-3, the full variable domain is EPEVTQTPSHQVTQMGQEVILRCVPISNHLYFYWYRQILGQKVEFLVSFYNNEISEKSEIFDDQFSVERPDGSNFTLKIRSTKLEDSAMYFCASSESGSSNTIYFGEGSWLTVV.

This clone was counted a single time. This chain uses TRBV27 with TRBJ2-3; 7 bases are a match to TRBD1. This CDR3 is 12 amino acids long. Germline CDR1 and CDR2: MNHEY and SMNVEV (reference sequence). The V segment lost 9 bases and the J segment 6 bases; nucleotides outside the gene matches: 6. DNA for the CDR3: TGTGCCAGTGAGGGGGCAGGGGATACGCAGTATTTT. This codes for CASEGAGDTQYF.

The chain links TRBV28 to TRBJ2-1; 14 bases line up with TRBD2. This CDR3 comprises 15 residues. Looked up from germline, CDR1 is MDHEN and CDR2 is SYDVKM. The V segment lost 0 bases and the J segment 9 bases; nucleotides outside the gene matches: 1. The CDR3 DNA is TGTGCCAGCAGTTTATGGACTAGCGGGGGGGGTGAGCAGTTCTTC. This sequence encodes CASSLWTSGGGEQFF.

The CDR3 DNA follows: TGCGCCAGCAGCGACGGGACGGGGGGACTAGCGGGTACCGAGCAGTACTTC. Its protein product is CASSDGTGGLAGTEQYF. V usage is TRBV5-1 and J usage is TRBJ2-7; 12 nucleotides align to TRBD2. Looked up from germline, CDR1 is SGHRS and CDR2 is YFSETQ. V was pared by 4 bases and J by 6 bases, with 14 bases of the junction left unmatched. The CDR3 has 17 amino acids. Combining the CDR3 with reference TRBV5-1 and TRBJ2-7 gives the whole variable domain KAGVTQTPRYLIKTRGQQVTLSCSPISGHRSVSWYQQTPGQGLQFLFEYFSETQRNKGNFPGRFSGRQFSNSRSEMNVSTLELGDSALYLCASSDGTGGLAGTEQYFGPGTRLTVT.

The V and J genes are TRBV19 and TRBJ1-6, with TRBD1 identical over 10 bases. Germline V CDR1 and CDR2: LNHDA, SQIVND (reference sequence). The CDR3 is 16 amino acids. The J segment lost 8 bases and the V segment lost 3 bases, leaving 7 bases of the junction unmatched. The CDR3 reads CASSMADRGMDSPLHF. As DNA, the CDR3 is TGTGCCAGTAGTATGGCGGACAGGGGGATGGATTCACCCCTCCACTTT.

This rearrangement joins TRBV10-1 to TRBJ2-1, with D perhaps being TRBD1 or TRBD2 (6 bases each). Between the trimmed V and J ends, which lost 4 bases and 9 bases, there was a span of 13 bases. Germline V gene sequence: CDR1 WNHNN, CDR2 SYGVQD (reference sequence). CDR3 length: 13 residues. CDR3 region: CASSVLKGGEQFF. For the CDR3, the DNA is TGCGCCAGCAGTGTCCTTAAGGGGGGTGAGCAGTTCTTC.

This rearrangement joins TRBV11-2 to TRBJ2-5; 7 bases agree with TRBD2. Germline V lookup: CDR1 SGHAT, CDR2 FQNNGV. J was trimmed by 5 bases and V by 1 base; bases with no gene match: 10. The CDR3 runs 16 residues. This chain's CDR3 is CASSLVTGGRGETQYF. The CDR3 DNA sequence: TGTGCCAGCAGCTTAGTGACGGGAGGCCGCGGTGAGACCCAGTACTTC.

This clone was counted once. The CDR3 bases are TGTGCCAGCAGTGGTTCGACAATCATGAACACTGAAGCTTTCTTT. Its protein is CASSGSTIMNTEAFF. The genes are TRBV6-1 and TRBJ1-1; D gene unclear. This CDR3 spans 15 amino acids. Germline CDR1 reads MNHNS; CDR2 reads SASEGT. V was cut by 4 bases and J by 0 bases, with 12 bases left in between.

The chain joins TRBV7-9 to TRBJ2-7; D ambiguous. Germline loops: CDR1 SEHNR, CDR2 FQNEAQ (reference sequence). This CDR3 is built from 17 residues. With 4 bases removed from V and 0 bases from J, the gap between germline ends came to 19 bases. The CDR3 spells CASSSDLGQLSSYEQYF. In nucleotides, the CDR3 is TGTGCCAGCAGCTCCGACCTTGGCCAACTGAGCTCCTACGAGCAGTACTTC.

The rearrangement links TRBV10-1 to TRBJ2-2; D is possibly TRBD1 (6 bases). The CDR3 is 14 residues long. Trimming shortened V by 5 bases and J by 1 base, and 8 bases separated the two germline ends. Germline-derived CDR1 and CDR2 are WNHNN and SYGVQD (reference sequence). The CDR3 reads CASSLGQNTGELFF. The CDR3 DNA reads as TGCGCCAGCAGTTTGGGACAGAACACCGGGGAGCTGTTTTTT.

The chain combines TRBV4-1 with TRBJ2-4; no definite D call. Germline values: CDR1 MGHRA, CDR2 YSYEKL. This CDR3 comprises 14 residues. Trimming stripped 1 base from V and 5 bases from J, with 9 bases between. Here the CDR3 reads CASSQAGGQNIQYF. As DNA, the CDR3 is TGCGCCAGCAGCCAAGCTGGTGGTCAAAACATTCAGTACTTC.

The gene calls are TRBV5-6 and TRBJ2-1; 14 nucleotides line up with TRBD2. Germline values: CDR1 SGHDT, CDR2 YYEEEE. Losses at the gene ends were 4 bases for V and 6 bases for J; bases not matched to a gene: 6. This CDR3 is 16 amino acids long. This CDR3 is CASSPGLAGGFNEQFF. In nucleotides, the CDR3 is TGTGCCAGCAGCCCAGGACTAGCGGGAGGTTTCAATGAGCAGTTCTTC.

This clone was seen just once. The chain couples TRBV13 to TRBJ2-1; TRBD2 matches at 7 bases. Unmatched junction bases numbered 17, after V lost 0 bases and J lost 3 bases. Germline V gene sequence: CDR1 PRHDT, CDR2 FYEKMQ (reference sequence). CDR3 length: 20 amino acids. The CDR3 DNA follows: TGTGCCAGCAGCTTAGGGATAGCGGGCACTCCTACAATCGTCTACAATGAGCAGTTCTTC. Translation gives CASSLGIAGTPTIVYNEQFF. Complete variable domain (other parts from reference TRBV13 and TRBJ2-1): AAGVIQSPRHLIKEKRETATLKCYPIPRHDTVYWYQQGPGQDPQFLISFYEKMQSDKGSIPDRFSAQQFSDYHSELNMSSLELGDSALYFCASSLGIAGTPTIVYNEQFFGPGTRLTVL.

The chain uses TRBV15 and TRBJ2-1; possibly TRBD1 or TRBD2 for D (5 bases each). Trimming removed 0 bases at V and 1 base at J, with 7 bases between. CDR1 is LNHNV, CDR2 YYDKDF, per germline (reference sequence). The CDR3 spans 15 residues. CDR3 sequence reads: CATSREGESYNEQFF. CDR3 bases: TGTGCCACCAGCAGAGAAGGGGAGTCCTACAATGAGCAGTTCTTC. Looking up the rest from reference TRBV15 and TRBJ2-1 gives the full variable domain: DAMVIQNPRYQVTQFGKPVTLSCSQTLNHNVMYWYQQKSSQAPKLLFHYYDKDFNNEADTPDNFQSRRPNTSFCFLDIRSPGLGDTAMYLCATSREGESYNEQFFGPGTRLTVL.

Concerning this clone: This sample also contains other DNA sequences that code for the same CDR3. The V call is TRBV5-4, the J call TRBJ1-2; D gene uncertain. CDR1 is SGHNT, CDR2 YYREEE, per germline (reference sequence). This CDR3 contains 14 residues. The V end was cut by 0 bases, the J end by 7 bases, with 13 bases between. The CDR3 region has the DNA TGTGCCAGCAGCTTGGAGGCAGGCGGAGGTGGCTACACCTTC. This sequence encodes CASSLEAGGGGYTF.

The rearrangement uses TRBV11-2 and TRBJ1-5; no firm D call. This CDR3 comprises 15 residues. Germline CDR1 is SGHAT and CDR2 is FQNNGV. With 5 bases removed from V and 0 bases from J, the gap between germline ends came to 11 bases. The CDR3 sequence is CASSPEGYSNQPQHF. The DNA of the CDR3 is TGTGCCAGCAGCCCCGAAGGGTATAGCAATCAGCCCCAGCATTTT.

CDR3 sequence: CASTDREGRGLLDGYTF. The DNA of the CDR3 is TGTGCCAGCACCGACAGGGAGGGTAGGGGGCTATTAGATGGCTACACCTTC. The J gene is TRBJ1-2, the V gene TRBV27; 7 nucleotides match TRBD1. The germline V gene has CDR1 MNHEY and CDR2 SMNVEV (reference sequence). The ends lost 7 bases at V and 6 bases at J; junction bases unmatched: 20. The CDR3 has 17 amino acids.

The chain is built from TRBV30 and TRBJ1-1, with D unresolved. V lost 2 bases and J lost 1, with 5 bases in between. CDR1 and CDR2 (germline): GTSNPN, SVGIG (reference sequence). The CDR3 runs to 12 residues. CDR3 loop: CAWSHGNTEAFF. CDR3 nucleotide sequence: TGTGCCTGGAGTCACGGGAACACTGAAGCTTTCTTT.